The sequence of this T cell receptor beta chain was determined in a study of blood T cell repertoires in COVID-19. Study in general: Italy, Spain and the United States were the sources of the convalescent and acute COVID-19 samples. T cells, B-cell-depleted T cells, or PBMCs provided the cDNA or gDNA that served as material.

Original processing notes: Using reference gene primer amplification, nucleated cell counts were estimated. Here immunoSEQ multiplex PCR was the method, and the copy in TCRdb shows in-frame clones only, minus some. That table furnishes V, J and clone size, whereas the DNA furnished D and trimming. The profile shows about 180,000 clones, over 80% of them singletons. Trimming shortened V by 1 base and J by 1 base, and 7 bases separated the two germline ends. Germline V gene data show CDR1 as MNHEY and CDR2 as SMNVEV (reference sequence). CDR3 length: 14 residues. This rearrangement joins TRBV27 to TRBJ1-1, with a tentative D call TRBD1 (5 bases). Sequencing input: peripheral blood. The TCR originated in a woman in her fifties or sixties with acute or convalescent COVID-19. The CDR3 DNA sequence: TGTGCCAGCAGTTTATTCGGGGGGAACACTGAAGCTTTCTTT. This gives the protein CASSLFGGNTEAFF.